The clone carrying this TCR beta chain was seen a single time. This entry belongs to a study of shared T cell receptors in the human thymus. V dropped 0 bases and J dropped 4 bases, with 9 bases sitting between them. CDR3 length: 14 amino acids. Germline-derived CDR1 and CDR2 are SGHDN and FVKESK. Method: immunoSEQ multiplex PCR; TCRdb's copy keeps in-frame clones and lacks some. The data hold roughly 660,000 clones, with roughly 90% observed a single time. This sample was also put to use in a study of human thymus T cells.

This receptor was taken from a boy in the first two years of life with a congenital heart defect. The rearrangement joins TRBV14 to TRBJ1-2; D not resolved. Sequenced material: thymocytes. Here the CDR3 DNA reads TGTGCCAGCAGCCAAGATTGCGGGAGCTATGGCTACACCTTC. It specifies CASSQDCGSYGYTF.